Each of the 14 T cell receptor beta chains below was sequenced from the same sample in a study of blood T cell repertoires in COVID-19. Repertoires were generated with immunoSEQ multiplex PCR, while TCRdb's copy carries only in-frame clones and drops some. There are 100,000 to 150,000 clones in the sample; 90% occur only once, and under 4.5% lies in the top ten. Sequenced input: peripheral blood. The origin of the receptors is a woman aged 55-70 years with COVID-19, enrolled during active disease.

A few counts support this clone. This chain uses TRBV6-5 with TRBJ2-7, with a possible D match to TRBD1 (6 bases). This CDR3 has 14 amino acids. The germline CDR1 and CDR2 sequences are MNHEY and SVGAGI. The V and J ends lost 7 bases and 2 bases respectively, with 15 bases between them. The CDR3 DNA is TGTGCCAGCACACCGACAGGTTCGGCCTACGAGCAGTACTTC. It yields the protein CASTPTGSAYEQYF.

This sequence joins TRBV4-1 and TRBJ2-2, with 10 bases identical to TRBD2. The CDR3 has 16 amino acids. J was trimmed by 5 bases and V by 2 bases; bases with no gene match: 5. Germline CDR1 is MGHRA and CDR2 is YSYEKL. CDR3 protein: CASSQYKRGGTGELFF. The CDR3 region has the DNA TGCGCCAGCAGCCAATATAAGCGGGGGGGAACCGGGGAGCTGTTTTTT.

The rearrangement uses TRBV7-2 and TRBJ1-3, with TRBD1 matching over 8 bases. The CDR3 length is 17 residues. Unmatched junction bases numbered 7, after V lost 3 bases and J lost 0 bases. Germline V gives CDR1 SGHTA, CDR2 FQGNSA. Here the CDR3 DNA reads TGTGCCAGCAGCTTCAAGCCAGGGACAGGCTCTGGAAACACCATATATTTT. This encodes CASSFKPGTGSGNTIYF.

The chain recombines TRBV2 with TRBJ1-2; D remains unclear. The CDR3 consists of 14 residues. The ends were cut back, 3 bases at V and 8 bases at J, with 16 bases in the middle. In germline, CDR1 is SNHLY, CDR2 FYNNEI. This CDR3 reads CASSEAALRVGYTF. The CDR3 region has the DNA TGTGCCAGCAGTGAGGCGGCCTTACGGGTAGGCTACACCTTC.

This chain links TRBV14 with TRBJ2-7, with TRBD1 matching over 9 bases. This CDR3 spans 16 amino acids. With V trimmed by 4 bases and J by 7 bases, 14 bases remained unmatched. The germline CDR1 and CDR2 sequences are SGHDN and FVKESK. This CDR3 is CASSLTGGTGSGEQYF. CDR3 nucleotides: TGTGCCAGCAGCCTCACCGGTGGGACAGGGTCTGGTGAGCAGTACTTC.

In its sample, this clone was seen a few times. The chain links TRBV6-2 or TRBV6-3 to TRBJ2-7; 15 nucleotides line up with TRBD2. This CDR3 has 17 amino acids. Unmatched junction bases numbered 11, after V lost 6 bases and J lost 5 bases. Germline V gene lookup returns CDR1 MNHEY and CDR2 SVGEGT. The CDR3 DNA sequence: TGTGCCAGCAGCTGGACTAGCGGGGGGGCCGGGCGCGACGAGCAGTACTTC. Its protein is CASSWTSGGAGRDEQYF.

The rearrangement uses TRBV11-2 and TRBJ1-1, with 8 bases matching TRBD1. Looked up from germline, CDR1 is SGHAT and CDR2 is FQNNGV. V was clipped by 6 bases and J by 4 bases; unmatched bases: 16. CDR3 size: 17 residues. This CDR3 is CASRGGISAGGITEAFF. The CDR3 DNA reads as TGTGCCAGCAGGGGAGGGATTTCGGCAGGGGGCATCACTGAAGCTTTCTTT.

The genes are TRBV7-2 and TRBJ1-1; 7 bases fit TRBD1. The V gene's germline CDR1 is SGHTA and CDR2 FQGNSA. The CDR3 covers 14 residues. V lost 5 bases to trimming and J lost 5 bases; unmatched junction nucleotides: 8. The CDR3 bases are TGTGCCAGCAGCCAGAGACAGGGTGGGACTGAAGCTTTCTTT. This encodes CASSQRQGGTEAFF.

This chain uses TRBV9 with TRBJ1-3; D might be TRBD1 (5 bases). Trimming cost V 0 bases and J 4 bases, with 17 bases left between them. The CDR3 consists of 17 residues. Germline CDR1 and CDR2: SGDLS and YYNGEE. CDR3 region: CASSVGAREVGGNTIYF. CDR3 in DNA: TGTGCCAGCAGCGTAGGCGCCAGGGAGGTAGGAGGAAACACCATATATTTT.

The rearrangement uses TRBV6-6 and TRBJ1-1; TRBD1 is a possible D gene (5 bases). This CDR3 region has 15 residues. V shed 1 base and J shed 2 bases, with 11 bases lying between them. CDR1 is MNHNY and CDR2 is SVGAGI in the germline V gene (reference sequence). CDR3 DNA: TGTGCCAGCAGTTACTTCGGAACAGGTAACACTGAAGCTTTCTTT. It specifies CASSYFGTGNTEAFF.

The chain combines TRBV7-9 with TRBJ2-5; 8 nucleotides line up with TRBD1. This CDR3 is built from 14 residues. Germline CDR1 and CDR2: SEHNR and FQNEAQ (reference sequence). The V and J ends lost 5 bases and 3 bases, in that order; junction bases with no gene match: 5. As DNA, the CDR3 is TGTGCCAGCAGCCACAACAGGGGGAAAGAGACCCAGTACTTC. Its translation is CASSHNRGKETQYF.

This clone was seen a handful of times. The chain recombines TRBV6-5 with TRBJ1-2; 7 bases align to TRBD1. The J segment lost 5 bases and the V segment lost 2 bases, leaving 5 bases of the junction unmatched. The CDR3 runs 14 residues. CDR1 and CDR2 from the germline V gene are MNHEY and SVGAGI. The CDR3 protein is CASSYQGGRYGYTF. CDR3 nucleotide sequence: TGTGCCAGCAGTTACCAAGGGGGCCGGTATGGCTACACCTTC.

V gene TRBV5-5 combines with J gene TRBJ1-1, with 8 bases fitting TRBD1. V gave up 2 bases and J gave up 4 bases; unmatched junction bases: 7. This CDR3 spans 15 amino acids. Germline V lookup: CDR1 SGHKS, CDR2 YYEKEE (reference sequence). The CDR3, as DNA: TGTGCCAGCAGCTTAGCAGGGGGCACGGGCACTGAAGCTTTCTTT. This encodes CASSLAGGTGTEAFF.

The genes are TRBV3-1 (or the pseudogene TRBV3-2) and TRBJ2-3, with a possible D match to TRBD1 (6 bases). The CDR3 covers 16 residues. The V and J ends lost 1 base and 7 bases respectively, with 18 bases between them. Per germline, CDR1 LGHDT and CDR2 YNNKEL (reference sequence). In DNA form, the CDR3 reads TGTGCCAGCAGCCAAGCCTCTACAGGGATCGCAAATACGCAGTATTTT. This translates into CASSQASTGIANTQYF.